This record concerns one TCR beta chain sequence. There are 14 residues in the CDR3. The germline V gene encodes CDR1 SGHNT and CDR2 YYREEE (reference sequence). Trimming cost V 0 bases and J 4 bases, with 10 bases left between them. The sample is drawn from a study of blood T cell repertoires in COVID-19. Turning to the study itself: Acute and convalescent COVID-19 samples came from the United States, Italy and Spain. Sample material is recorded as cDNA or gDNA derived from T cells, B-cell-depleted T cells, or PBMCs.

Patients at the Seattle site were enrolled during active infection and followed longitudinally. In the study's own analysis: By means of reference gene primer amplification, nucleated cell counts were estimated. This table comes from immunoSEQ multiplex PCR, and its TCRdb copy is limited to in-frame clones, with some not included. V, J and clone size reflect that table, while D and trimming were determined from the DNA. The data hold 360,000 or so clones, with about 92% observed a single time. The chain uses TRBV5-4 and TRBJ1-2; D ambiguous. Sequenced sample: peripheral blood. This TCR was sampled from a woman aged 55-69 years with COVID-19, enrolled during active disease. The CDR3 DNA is TGTGCCAGCAGCTTGGTTGAGGGTGGCTATGGCTACACCTTC. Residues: CASSLVEGGYGYTF.